This T cell receptor beta chain was sequenced in a study of monozygotic twins with inflammatory bowel disease. Notes on the study in general: Repertoire likeness was no different across concordant and discordant twins, perhaps owing to restricted power. No single strong signal or clonotype associated with IBD was supported.

Germline V gives CDR1 SGHRS, CDR2 YFSETQ. This CDR3 contains 14 residues. From its re-call of the 5' RACE reads, TCRdb lists each CDR3 protein once, without DNA. This table holds approximately 330,000 distinct CDR3 sequences. As concerns this clonotype: Its antigen is not known.

This sequence joins TRBV5-1 and TRBJ2-3. The source of this sequence is a human donor with ulcerative colitis or Crohn's disease, or a healthy co-twin of an affected twin (not recorded which). The sample comprised blood. CDR3 protein: CASSFRQNTDTQYF.